This is a list of T cell receptor beta chains from one sample in a study of blood T cell repertoires in COVID-19. Clones were read by immunoSEQ multiplex PCR, and TCRdb kept only the in-frame ones, dropping some. The data contain about 260,000 clones, around nine tenths of them singletons. The source material was peripheral blood. These receptors all stem from a woman younger than 45 with COVID-19, enrolled during active disease. Both conserved end residues are part of each CDR3. A D gene is named only where the DNA matches it firmly. Size tells how often a clone was seen (once, few, many) or the class of an expanded clone, and some rows leave it out.

J	size	D	V	DNA	CDR3
TRBJ1-3	-	-	TRBV9	TGTGCCAGCAGCACGATGACAAACCGAAACACCATATATTTT	CASSTMTNRNTIYF
TRBJ1-3	-	-	TRBV5-1	TGCGCCAGCAGCTTGATCGTCGGGCAGGGCCCGGACTCTGGAAACACCATATATTTT	CASSLIVGQGPDSGNTIYF
TRBJ2-7	-	TRBD2	TRBV30	TGTGCCTGGGATCCTAGCGGGGACTTCTACGAGCAGTACTTC	CAWDPSGDFYEQYF
TRBJ1-1	-	TRBD1	TRBV19	TGTGCCAGTATGGGTGACAGGGGGTCAACTGAAGCTTTCTTT	CASMGDRGSTEAFF
TRBJ2-7	-	TRBD2	TRBV6-2/TRBV6-3	TGTGCCAGCAGTGGCCTAGGGAGGGCCTACGAGCAGTACTTC	CASSGLGRAYEQYF
TRBJ2-2	-	TRBD2	TRBV18	TGTGCCAGCTCACCATCGCCTAGCGGAGCGAACACCGGGGAGCTGTTTTTT	CASSPSPSGANTGELFF
TRBJ2-7	-	TRBD1	TRBV7-2	TGTGCCAGCAGCTTAGATGGGACAGGCCCCTACGAGCAGTACTTC	CASSLDGTGPYEQYF
TRBJ2-7	-	TRBD1	TRBV7-3	TGTGCCAGCAGCTCCGGGACAGGGACCTACGAGCAGTACTTC	CASSSGTGTYEQYF
TRBJ2-4	-	TRBD1	TRBV4-2	TGTGCCAGCAGCCATGTGGACAGGGCTGGCAAAAACATTCAGTACTTC	CASSHVDRAGKNIQYF
TRBJ1-2	-	-	TRBV25-1	TGTGCCAGCAGTGAATCAGACAGAGATGGCTACACCTTC	CASSESDRDGYTF
TRBJ2-1	-	-	TRBV2	TGTGCCAGCAGTGAGGAACCAGGATCAGTCTACAATGAGCAGTTCTTC	CASSEEPGSVYNEQFF
TRBJ2-7	-	TRBD1	TRBV20-1	TGCAGTGCTGGACAGGGAGAGCAGTACTTC	CSAGQGEQYF
TRBJ2-5	-	TRBD1	TRBV11-3	TGTGCCAGCAGCGATGGGACAGGCCTGGGGGAGACCCAGTACTTC	CASSDGTGLGETQYF
TRBJ2-1	-	-	TRBV10-2	TGCGCCAGCAGTTCAATTCACCCGACAAGTAATGAGCAGTTCTTC	CASSSIHPTSNEQFF
TRBJ2-7	-	-	TRBV7-3	TGTGCCAGCAGCTTAAAGTCTGGGCGCGAGCAGTACTTC	CASSLKSGREQYF
TRBJ1-5	-	-	TRBV24-1	TGTGCCACCAGTGATTTGGCCAGGGATCAGCCCCAGCATTTT	CATSDLARDQPQHF
TRBJ1-5	-	-	TRBV19	TGTGCCAGTAGTGTACAGGGCGGCAATCAGCCCCAGCATTTT	CASSVQGGNQPQHF
TRBJ2-2	-	-	TRBV5-1	TGCGCCAGCAGATTCCCACCCGGTGGGCCGACCGGGGAGCTGTTTTTT	CASRFPPGGPTGELFF
TRBJ2-1	-	TRBD1	TRBV4-3	TGCGCCAGCAGCCAGGGGACAGGGTCCTACAATGAGCAGTTCTTC	CASSQGTGSYNEQFF
TRBJ1-2	-	TRBD1	TRBV5-1	TGCGCCAGCAGCATCGGGACAGACTATGGCTACACCTTC	CASSIGTDYGYTF
TRBJ2-7	-	-	TRBV14	TGTGCCAGCAGCCAAGATCCTAGCGCCTACGAGCAGTACTTC	CASSQDPSAYEQYF
TRBJ2-7	once	-	TRBV30	TGTGCCTGGAGTGTGTTGGGCAGGGGTGCCGAGCAGTACTTC	CAWSVLGRGAEQYF
TRBJ2-3	-	-	TRBV6-5	TGTGCCAGCAGTTACTCGGGCGAGCCCACAGATACGCAGTATTTT	CASSYSGEPTDTQYF
TRBJ1-4	-	-	TRBV4-1	TGCGCCAGCAGCCAACCTACACAGAAAAATGAAAAACTGTTTTTT	CASSQPTQKNEKLFF
TRBJ1-1	-	-	TRBV4-2	TGTGCCAGCAGCCAAGTAAGACAGGCGTCGAACACTGAAGCTTTCTTT	CASSQVRQASNTEAFF
TRBJ2-7	-	-	TRBV14	TGTGCCAGCAGCCAAGTAAGAGGGCCCTACGAGCAGTACTTC	CASSQVRGPYEQYF
TRBJ2-1	-	TRBD2	TRBV30	TGTGCCTGGAGTGTCGGGCTAGCGGGAGGCCCATACAATGAGCAGTTCTTC	CAWSVGLAGGPYNEQFF
TRBJ2-1	once	-	TRBV2	TGTGCCAGCCCCTTCCTAGAGACTAGCATTAACCCGAGGGGGAATGAGCAGTTCTTC	CASPFLETSINPRGNEQFF
TRBJ1-2	-	-	TRBV9	TGTGCCAGCAGCGTAGGACTCTCGGGTGGCTACACCTTC	CASSVGLSGGYTF
TRBJ2-1	-	TRBD2	TRBV18	TGTGCCAGCTCACCACGCCCCCTTACCGGGACTAGAGAAAATGAGCAGTTCTTC	CASSPRPLTGTRENEQFF
TRBJ1-1	-	-	TRBV19	TGTGCCACCCTGGAGAGAGGCCCGGGGACTGAAGCTTTCTTT	CATLERGPGTEAFF
TRBJ2-7	-	TRBD2	TRBV9	TGTGCCAGCAGCGTAGACGGCGGGAGCGCCTACGAGCAGTACTTC	CASSVDGGSAYEQYF
TRBJ1-1	-	-	TRBV7-8	TGTGCCAGCAGCTACCACGGACAGAGCGCTTTCTTT	CASSYHGQSAFF
TRBJ2-5	-	TRBD2	TRBV4-1	TGCGCCAGCAGCCCTGGAGTAGCGGGGGTCGAGGAGACCCAGTACTTC	CASSPGVAGVEETQYF
TRBJ2-3	-	-	TRBV7-2	TGTGCCAGCCGTCGTGGAGGGGGCACAGATACGCAGTATTTT	CASRRGGGTDTQYF
TRBJ2-7	-	TRBD2	TRBV7-2	TGTGCCAGCAGCTCACGGACTAGCGGGCCCTACGAGCAGTACTTC	CASSSRTSGPYEQYF
TRBJ2-3	-	TRBD2	TRBV15	TGTGCCACGGGCGACGGGAGGGCTGGAGATACGCAGTATTTT	CATGDGRAGDTQYF
TRBJ2-3	-	TRBD2	TRBV18	TGTGCCAGCCACGGGACTAGCGGGAGGGAATTCACAGATACGCAGTATTTT	CASHGTSGREFTDTQYF
TRBJ2-1	-	-	TRBV30	TGTGCCTGGAGTCTGCGGGATCTCAATGAGCAGTTCTTC	CAWSLRDLNEQFF
TRBJ2-7	-	-	TRBV7-8	TGTGCCGGATCCAGGGGCGAGGGATACGAGCAGTACTTC	CAGSRGEGYEQYF
TRBJ2-1	-	TRBD2	TRBV7-8	TGTGCCAGCAGCTGGGAGCGGGAGCCCACCCTCAATGAGCAGTTCTTC	CASSWEREPTLNEQFF
TRBJ2-2	-	-	TRBV28	TGTGCCAGCAGTTCCTCCACCGGGGAGCTGTTTTTT	CASSSSTGELFF
TRBJ1-4	once	-	TRBV5-7	TGTGCCAGCAGCTTGGCTCGAGTCGGGCGAACAGGTGAAAAACTGTTTTTT	CASSLARVGRTGEKLFF
TRBJ1-1	few	-	TRBV30	TGTGCCTGGAGTACCCGGGAAGGGAAAAGCACTGAAGCTTTCTTT	CAWSTREGKSTEAFF
TRBJ2-2	-	-	TRBV4-1	TGCGCCAGCAGCCAACCGGGACAGAACACCGGGGAGCTGTTTTTT	CASSQPGQNTGELFF
TRBJ2-7	-	TRBD1	TRBV5-1	TGCGCCAGCAGCTATGGGACAGGGTCCTACGAGCAGTACTTC	CASSYGTGSYEQYF
TRBJ1-3	once	-	TRBV5-1	TGCGCCAGCAGCTTGGCGGGGAGAGGTGGAAACACCATATATTTT	CASSLAGRGGNTIYF
TRBJ1-1	many	-	TRBV6-5	TGTGCCAGCAGGGGTACGACAGTTAACACTGAAGCTTTCTTT	CASRGTTVNTEAFF
TRBJ1-2	-	-	TRBV27	TGTGCCAGCAGTTTATCTTCATCCCACTATGGCTACACCTTC	CASSLSSSHYGYTF
TRBJ1-4	-	TRBD1	TRBV28	TGTGCCAGCAGGCTCACCGGGACAGGGTCCGAAAAACTGTTTTTT	CASRLTGTGSEKLFF
TRBJ2-7	-	-	TRBV6-2/TRBV6-3	TGTGCCAGCAGTTCCAGACAGGCACACCCCTACGAGCAGTACTTC	CASSSRQAHPYEQYF